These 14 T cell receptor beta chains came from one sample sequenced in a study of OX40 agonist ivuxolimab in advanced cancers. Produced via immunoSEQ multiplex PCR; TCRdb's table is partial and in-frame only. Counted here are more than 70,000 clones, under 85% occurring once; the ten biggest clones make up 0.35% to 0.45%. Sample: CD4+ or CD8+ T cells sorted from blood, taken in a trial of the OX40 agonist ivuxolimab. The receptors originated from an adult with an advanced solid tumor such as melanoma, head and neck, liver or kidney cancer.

In DNA form, the CDR3 reads TGCGCCAGCAGCGCAGGACAGGGGAATCAGAACTATGGCTACACCTTC. The encoded protein is CASSAGQGNQNYGYTF. The chain joins TRBV5-1 to TRBJ1-2; TRBD1 matches 9 bases. The CDR3 is 16 residues long. After removal of 4 bases from V and 2 bases from J, the junction contained 9 bases not matched to a gene. CDR1 is SGHRS and CDR2 is YFSETQ in the germline V gene.

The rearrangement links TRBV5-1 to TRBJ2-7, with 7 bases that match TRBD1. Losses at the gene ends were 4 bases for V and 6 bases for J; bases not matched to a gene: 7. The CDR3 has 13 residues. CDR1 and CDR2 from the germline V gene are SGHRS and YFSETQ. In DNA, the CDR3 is TGCGCCAGCAGCCACAGGGGCGTCGGCGAGCAGTACTTC. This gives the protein CASSHRGVGEQYF.

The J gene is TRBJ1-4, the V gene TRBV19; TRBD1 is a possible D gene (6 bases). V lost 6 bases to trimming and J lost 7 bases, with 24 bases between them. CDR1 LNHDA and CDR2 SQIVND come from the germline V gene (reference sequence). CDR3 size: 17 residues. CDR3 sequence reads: CASRREIYRDGSEKLFF. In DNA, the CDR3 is TGTGCCAGTAGAAGAGAAATATACAGGGACGGGAGTGAAAAACTGTTTTTT.

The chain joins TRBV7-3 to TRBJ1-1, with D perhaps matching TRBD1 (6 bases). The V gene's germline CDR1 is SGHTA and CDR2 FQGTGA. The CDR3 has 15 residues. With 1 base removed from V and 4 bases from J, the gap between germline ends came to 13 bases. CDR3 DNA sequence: TGTGCCAGCAGCTTAAAACAGGGTGGGGTCACTGAAGCTTTCTTT. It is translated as CASSLKQGGVTEAFF.

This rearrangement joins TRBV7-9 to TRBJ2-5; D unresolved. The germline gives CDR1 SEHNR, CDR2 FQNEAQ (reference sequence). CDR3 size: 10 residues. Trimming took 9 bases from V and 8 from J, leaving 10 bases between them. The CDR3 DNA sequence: TGTGCCAGTTCCGGCTTTACCCAGTACTTC. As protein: CASSGFTQYF.

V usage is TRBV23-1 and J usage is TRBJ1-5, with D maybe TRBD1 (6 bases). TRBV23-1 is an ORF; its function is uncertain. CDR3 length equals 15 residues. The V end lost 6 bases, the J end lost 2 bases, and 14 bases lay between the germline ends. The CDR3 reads CASRLQGRGNQPQHF. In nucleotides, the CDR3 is TGCGCCAGCAGACTACAGGGTCGCGGCAATCAGCCCCAGCATTTT.

The CDR3 region is CASSLSGMEEEKLFF. The CDR3 DNA follows: TGTGCCAGCAGCTTGTCAGGGATGGAGGAGGAAAAACTGTTTTTT. V is TRBV5-6 and J is TRBJ1-4; TRBD1 might be the D (5 bases). The CDR3 is 15 amino acids. Trimming stripped 1 base from V and 8 bases from J, with 15 bases between. Germline V lookup: CDR1 SGHDT, CDR2 YYEEEE.

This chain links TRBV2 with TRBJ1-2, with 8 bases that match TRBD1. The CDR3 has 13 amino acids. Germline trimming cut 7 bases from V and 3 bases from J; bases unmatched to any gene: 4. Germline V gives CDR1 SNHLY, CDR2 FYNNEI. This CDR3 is CASKSQGDYGYTF. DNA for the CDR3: TGTGCCAGCAAATCACAGGGGGACTATGGCTACACCTTC.

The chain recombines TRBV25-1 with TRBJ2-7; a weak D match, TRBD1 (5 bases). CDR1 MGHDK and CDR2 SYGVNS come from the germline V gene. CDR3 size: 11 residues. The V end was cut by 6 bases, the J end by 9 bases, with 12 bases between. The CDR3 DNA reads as TGTGCCAGCAGCCAGGGTCGAGGGCAGTACTTC. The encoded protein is CASSQGRGQYF.

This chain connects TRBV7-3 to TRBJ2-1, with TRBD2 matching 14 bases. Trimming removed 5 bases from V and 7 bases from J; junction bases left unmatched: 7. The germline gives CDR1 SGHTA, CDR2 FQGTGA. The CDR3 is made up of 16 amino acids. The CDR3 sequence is CASSPGTSGRMNEQFF. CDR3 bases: TGTGCCAGCAGCCCTGGGACTAGCGGGAGAATGAATGAGCAGTTCTTC.

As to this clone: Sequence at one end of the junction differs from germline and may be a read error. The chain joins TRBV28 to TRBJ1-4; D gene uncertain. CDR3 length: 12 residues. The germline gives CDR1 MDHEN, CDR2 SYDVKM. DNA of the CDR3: TGTGCCAGCAGTTTAACCCGACACTACGCAATTTTT. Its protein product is CASSLTRHYAIF.

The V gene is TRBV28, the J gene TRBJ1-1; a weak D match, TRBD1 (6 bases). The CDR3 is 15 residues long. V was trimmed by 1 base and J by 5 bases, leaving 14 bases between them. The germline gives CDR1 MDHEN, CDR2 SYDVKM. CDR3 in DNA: TGTGCCAGCAGTTTATTTCAGGCAGGGGCGACTGAAGCTTTCTTT. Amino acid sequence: CASSLFQAGATEAFF.

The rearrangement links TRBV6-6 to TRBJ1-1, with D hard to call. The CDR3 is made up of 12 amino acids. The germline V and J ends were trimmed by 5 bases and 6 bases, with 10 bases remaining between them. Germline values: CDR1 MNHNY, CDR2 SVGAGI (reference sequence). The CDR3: CASSRTASEAFF. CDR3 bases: TGTGCCAGCAGTCGGACGGCTTCTGAAGCTTTCTTT.

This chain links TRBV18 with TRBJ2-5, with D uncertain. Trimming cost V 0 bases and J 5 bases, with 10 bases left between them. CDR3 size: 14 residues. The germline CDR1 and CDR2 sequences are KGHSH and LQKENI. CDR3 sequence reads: CASSPPSVGETQYF. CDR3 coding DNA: TGTGCCAGCTCACCACCGTCCGTGGGGGAGACCCAGTACTTC. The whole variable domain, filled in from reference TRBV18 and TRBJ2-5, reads NAGVMQNPRHLVRRRGQEARLRCSPMKGHSHVYWYRQLPEEGLKFMVYLQKENIIDESGMPKERFSAEFPKEGPSILRIQQVVRGDSAAYFCASSPPSVGETQYFGPGTRLLVL.